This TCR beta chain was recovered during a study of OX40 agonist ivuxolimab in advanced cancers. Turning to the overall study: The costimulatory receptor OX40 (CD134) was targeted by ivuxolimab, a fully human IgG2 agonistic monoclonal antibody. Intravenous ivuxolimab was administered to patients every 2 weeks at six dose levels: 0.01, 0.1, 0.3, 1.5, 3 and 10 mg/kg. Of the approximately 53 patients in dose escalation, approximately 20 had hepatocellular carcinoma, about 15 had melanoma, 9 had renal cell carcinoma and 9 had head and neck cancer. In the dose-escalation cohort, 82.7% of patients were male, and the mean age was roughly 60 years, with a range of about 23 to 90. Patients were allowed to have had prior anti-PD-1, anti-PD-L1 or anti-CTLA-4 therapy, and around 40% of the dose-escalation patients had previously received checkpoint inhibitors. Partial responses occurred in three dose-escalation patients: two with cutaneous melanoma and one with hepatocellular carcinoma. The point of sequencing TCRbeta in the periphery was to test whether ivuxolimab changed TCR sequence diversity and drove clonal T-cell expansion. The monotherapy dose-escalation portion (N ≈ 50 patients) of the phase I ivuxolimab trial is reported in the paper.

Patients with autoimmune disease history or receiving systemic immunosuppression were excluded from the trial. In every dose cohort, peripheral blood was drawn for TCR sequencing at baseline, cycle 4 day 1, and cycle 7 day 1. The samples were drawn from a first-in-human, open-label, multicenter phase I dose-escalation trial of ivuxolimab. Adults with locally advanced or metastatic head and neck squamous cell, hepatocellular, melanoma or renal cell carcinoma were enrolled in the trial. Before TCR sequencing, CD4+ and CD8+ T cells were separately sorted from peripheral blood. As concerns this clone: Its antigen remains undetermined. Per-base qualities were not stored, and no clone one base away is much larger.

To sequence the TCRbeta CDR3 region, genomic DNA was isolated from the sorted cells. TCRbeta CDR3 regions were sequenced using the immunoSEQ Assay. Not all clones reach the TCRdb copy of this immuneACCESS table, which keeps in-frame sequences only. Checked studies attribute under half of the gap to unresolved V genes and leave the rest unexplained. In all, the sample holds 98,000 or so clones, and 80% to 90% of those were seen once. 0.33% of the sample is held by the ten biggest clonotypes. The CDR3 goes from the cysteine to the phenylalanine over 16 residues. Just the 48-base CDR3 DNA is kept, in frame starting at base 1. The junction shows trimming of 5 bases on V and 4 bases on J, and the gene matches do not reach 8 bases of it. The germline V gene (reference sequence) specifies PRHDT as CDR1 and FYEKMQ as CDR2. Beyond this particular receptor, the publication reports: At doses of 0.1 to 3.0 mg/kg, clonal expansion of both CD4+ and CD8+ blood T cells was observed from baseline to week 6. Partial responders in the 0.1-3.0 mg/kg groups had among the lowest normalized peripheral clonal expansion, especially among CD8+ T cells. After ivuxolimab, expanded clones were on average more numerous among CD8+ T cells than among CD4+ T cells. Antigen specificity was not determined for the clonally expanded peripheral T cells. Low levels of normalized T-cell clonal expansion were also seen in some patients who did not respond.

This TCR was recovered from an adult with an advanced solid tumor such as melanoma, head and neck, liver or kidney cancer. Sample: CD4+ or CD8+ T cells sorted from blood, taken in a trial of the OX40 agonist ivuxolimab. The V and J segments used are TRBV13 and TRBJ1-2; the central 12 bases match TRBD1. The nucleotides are TGTGCCAGCAGCGACTCCGGGACAGGGGGCGGCTATGGCTACACCTTC. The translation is CASSDSGTGGGYGYTF. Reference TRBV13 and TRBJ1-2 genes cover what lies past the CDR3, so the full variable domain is AAGVIQSPRHLIKEKRETATLKCYPIPRHDTVYWYQQGPGQDPQFLISFYEKMQSDKGSIPDRFSAQQFSDYHSELNMSSLELGDSALYFCASSDSGTGGGYGYTFGSGTRLTVV.